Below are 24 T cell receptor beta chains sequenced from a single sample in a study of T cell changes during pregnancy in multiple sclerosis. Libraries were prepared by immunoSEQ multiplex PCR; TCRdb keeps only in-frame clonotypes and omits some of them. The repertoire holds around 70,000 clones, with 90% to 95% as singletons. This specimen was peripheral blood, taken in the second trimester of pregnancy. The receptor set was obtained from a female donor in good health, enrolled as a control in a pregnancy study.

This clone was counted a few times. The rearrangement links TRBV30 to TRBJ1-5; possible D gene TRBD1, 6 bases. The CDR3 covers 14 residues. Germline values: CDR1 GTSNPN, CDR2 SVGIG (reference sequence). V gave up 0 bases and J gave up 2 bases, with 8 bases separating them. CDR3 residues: CAWSVPGGNQPQHF. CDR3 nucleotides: TGTGCCTGGAGTGTACCAGGGGGCAATCAGCCCCAGCATTTT.

CDR3 sequence reads: CASSLMGLTSGGPGSYNEQFF. CDR3 in DNA: TGTGCCAGCAGCTTAATGGGCCTAACTAGCGGGGGGCCTGGATCCTACAATGAGCAGTTCTTC. The chain links TRBV7-3 to TRBJ2-1, with 12 bases identical to TRBD2. The length of the CDR3 is 21 residues. CDR1 SGHTA and CDR2 FQGTGA come from the germline V gene. The V gene end was trimmed by 1 base and the J gene end by 1 base; junction bases not matched to a gene: 14.

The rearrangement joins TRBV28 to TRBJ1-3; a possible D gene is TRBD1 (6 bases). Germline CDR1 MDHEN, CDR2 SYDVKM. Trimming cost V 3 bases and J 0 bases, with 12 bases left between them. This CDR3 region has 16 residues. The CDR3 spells CASSFGGASSGNTIYF. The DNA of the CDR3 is TGTGCCAGCAGTTTCGGGGGGGCCAGCTCTGGAAACACCATATATTTT.

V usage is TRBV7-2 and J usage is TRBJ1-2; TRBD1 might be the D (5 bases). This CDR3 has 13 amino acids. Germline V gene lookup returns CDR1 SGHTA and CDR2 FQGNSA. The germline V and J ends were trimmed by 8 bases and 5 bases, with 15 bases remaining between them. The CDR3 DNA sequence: TGTGCCAGCGGAGGGGAGGCCCTATATGGCTACACCTTC. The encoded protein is CASGGEALYGYTF.

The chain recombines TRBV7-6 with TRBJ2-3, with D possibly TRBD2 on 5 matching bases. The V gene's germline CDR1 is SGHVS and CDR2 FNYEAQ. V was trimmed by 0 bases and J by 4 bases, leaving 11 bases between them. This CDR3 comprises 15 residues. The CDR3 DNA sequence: TGTGCCAGCAGCTTAGCCGGGGTACTACCAGATACGCAGTATTTT. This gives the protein CASSLAGVLPDTQYF.

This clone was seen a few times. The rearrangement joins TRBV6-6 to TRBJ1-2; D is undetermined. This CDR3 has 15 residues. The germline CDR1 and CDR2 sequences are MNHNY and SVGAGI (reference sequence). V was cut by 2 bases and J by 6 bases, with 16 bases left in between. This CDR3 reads CASSYAGGVHHGYTF. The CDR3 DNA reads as TGTGCCAGCAGTTACGCCGGTGGAGTCCATCATGGCTACACCTTC.

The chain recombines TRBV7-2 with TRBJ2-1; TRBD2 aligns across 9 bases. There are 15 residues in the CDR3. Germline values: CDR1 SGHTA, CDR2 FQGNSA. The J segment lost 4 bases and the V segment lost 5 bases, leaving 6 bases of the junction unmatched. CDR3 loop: CASSTVAGVYNEQFF. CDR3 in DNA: TGTGCCAGCAGCACCGTAGCGGGGGTTTACAATGAGCAGTTCTTC.

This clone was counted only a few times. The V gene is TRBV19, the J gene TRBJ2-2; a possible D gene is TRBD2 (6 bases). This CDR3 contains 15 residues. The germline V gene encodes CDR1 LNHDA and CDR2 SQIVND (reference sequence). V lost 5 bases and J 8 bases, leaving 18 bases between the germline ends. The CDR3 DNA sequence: TGTGCCAGTAGTGCCTCCGGGAGCCGAAAAGGGGAGCTGTTTTTT. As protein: CASSASGSRKGELFF. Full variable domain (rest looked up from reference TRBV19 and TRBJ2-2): DGGITQSPKYLFRKEGQNVTLSCEQNLNHDAMYWYRQDPGQGLRLIYYSQIVNDFQKGDIAEGYSVSREKKESFPLTVTSAQKNPTAFYLCASSASGSRKGELFFGEGSRLTVL.

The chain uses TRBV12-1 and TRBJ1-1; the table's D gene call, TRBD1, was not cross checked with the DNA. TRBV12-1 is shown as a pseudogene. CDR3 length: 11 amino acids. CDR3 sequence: CASSRLSQGAF. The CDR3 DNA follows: TGTGCCAGCAGCCGCCTATCCCAGGGGGCGTTT.

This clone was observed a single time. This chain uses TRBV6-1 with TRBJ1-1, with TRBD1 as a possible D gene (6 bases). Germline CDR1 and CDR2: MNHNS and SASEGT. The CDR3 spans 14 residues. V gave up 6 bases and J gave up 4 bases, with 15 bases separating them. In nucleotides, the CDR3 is TGTGCCAGCAGCTTACAGGGAGAAGGCACTGAAGCTTTCTTT. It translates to CASSLQGEGTEAFF.

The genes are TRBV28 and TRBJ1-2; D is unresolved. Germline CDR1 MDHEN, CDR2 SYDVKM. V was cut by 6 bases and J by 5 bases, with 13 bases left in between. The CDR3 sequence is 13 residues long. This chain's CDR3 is CASRVNGEYGYTF. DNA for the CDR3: TGTGCCAGCAGGGTGAACGGGGAGTATGGCTACACCTTC.

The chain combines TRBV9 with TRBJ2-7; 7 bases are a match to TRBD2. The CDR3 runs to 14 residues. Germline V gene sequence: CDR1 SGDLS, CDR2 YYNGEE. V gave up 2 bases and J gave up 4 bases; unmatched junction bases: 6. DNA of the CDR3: TGTGCCAGCAGCGTCGGGGGGAACGTGTACGAGCAGTACTTC. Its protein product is CASSVGGNVYEQYF.

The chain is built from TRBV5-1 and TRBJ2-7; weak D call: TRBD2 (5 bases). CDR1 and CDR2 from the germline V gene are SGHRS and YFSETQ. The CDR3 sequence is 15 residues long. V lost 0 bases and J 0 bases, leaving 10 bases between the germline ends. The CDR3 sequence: CASSLAGGSSYEQYF. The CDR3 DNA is TGCGCCAGCAGCTTGGCCGGAGGTAGCTCCTACGAGCAGTACTTC.

This CDR3 reads CASSPQGVEQFF. The CDR3 bases are TGTGCCAGCAGCCCCCAGGGGGTTGAGCAGTTCTTC. The rearrangement links TRBV9 to TRBJ2-1; 7 bases fit TRBD1. The germline CDR1 and CDR2 sequences are SGDLS and YYNGEE. The CDR3 is made up of 12 amino acids. Losses at the gene ends were 4 bases for V and 9 bases for J; bases not matched to a gene: 4.

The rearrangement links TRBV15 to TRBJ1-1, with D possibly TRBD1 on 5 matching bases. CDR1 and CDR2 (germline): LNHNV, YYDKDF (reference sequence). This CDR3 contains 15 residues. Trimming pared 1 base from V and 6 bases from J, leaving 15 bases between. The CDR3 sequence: CATSRAPRQPPEAFF. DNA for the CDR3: TGTGCCACCAGCAGAGCCCCGCGACAGCCGCCTGAAGCTTTCTTT.

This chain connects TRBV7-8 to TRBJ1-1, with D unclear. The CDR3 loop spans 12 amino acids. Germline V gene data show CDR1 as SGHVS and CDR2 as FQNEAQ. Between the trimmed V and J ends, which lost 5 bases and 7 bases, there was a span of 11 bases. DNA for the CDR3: TGTGCCAGCAGCGGTCCCCGGGTTGAAGCTTTCTTT. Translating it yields CASSGPRVEAFF. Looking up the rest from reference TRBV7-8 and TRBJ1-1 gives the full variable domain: GAGVSQSPRYKVAKRGQDVALRCDPISGHVSLFWYQQALGQGPEFLTYFQNEAQLDKSGLPSDRFFAERPEGSVSTLKIQRTQQEDSAVYLCASSGPRVEAFFGQGTRLTVV.

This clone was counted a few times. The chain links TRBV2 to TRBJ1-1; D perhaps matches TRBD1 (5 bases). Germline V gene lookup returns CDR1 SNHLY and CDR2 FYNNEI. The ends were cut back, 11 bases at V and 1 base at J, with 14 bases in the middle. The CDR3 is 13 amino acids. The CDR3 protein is CASPDRPNTEAFF. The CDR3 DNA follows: TGTGCCTCCCCCGACAGACCGAACACTGAAGCTTTCTTT.

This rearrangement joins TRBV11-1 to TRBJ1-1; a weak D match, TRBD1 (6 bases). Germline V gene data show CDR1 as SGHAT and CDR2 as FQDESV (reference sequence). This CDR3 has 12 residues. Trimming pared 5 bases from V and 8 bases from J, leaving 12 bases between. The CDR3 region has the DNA TGTGCCAGCAGCCACCCGGGGGGCGAAGCTTTCTTT. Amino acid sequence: CASSHPGGEAFF.

The CDR3: CASSITGGGGTEAFF. The CDR3 DNA is TGTGCCAGTAGTATTACAGGGGGCGGGGGCACTGAAGCTTTCTTT. J is TRBJ1-1 and V is TRBV19, with TRBD1 matching over 9 bases. The CDR3 loop spans 15 amino acids. Germline V gives CDR1 LNHDA, CDR2 SQIVND (reference sequence). V shed 3 bases and J 4 bases; nucleotides not matched to a gene: 6.

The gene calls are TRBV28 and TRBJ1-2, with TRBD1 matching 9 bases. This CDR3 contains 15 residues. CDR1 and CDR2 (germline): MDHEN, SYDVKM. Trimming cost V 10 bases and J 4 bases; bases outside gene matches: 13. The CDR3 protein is CATLRDREVSYGYTF. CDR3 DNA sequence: TGTGCCACCCTCCGGGACAGGGAAGTTTCCTATGGCTACACCTTC.

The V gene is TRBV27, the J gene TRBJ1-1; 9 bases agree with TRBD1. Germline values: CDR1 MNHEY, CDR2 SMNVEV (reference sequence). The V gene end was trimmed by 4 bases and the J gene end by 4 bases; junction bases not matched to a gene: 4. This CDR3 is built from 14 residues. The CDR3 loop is CASSSQGAGTEAFF. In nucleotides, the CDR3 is TGTGCCAGCAGTTCACAGGGGGCGGGCACTGAAGCTTTCTTT.

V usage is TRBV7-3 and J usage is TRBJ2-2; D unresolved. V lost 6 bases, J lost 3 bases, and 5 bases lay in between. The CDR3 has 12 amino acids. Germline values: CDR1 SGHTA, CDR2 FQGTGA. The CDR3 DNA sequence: TGTGCCAGCAGTGTCGACACCGGGGAGCTGTTTTTT. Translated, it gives CASSVDTGELFF.

The CDR3 region is CASSIGDSQNYGYTF. The CDR3, as DNA: TGTGCCAGTAGTATAGGGGACAGCCAGAACTATGGCTACACCTTC. The chain has TRBV19 and TRBJ1-2, with TRBD1 identical over 7 bases. V trimming: 1 base; J trimming: 2 bases; junction bases outside the gene matches: 4. This CDR3 spans 15 amino acids. Germline lookup yields CDR1 LNHDA and CDR2 SQIVND (reference sequence).

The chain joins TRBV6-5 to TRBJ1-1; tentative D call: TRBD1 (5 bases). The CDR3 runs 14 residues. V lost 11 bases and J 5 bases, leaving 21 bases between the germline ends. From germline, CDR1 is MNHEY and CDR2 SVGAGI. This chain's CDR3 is CAGGDGPPGTEAFF. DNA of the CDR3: TGTGCCGGAGGGGACGGGCCCCCAGGGACTGAAGCTTTCTTT.